A selection of T cell receptor beta chains follows, all from one sample in a study of T-cell memory formation after mild COVID-19. TCRdb reprocessed the 5' RACE reads with MiXCR, giving one entry per CDR3 protein. This sample carries 550,000 to 650,000 distinct CDR3 sequences, 15% to 20% of them seen once, and the ten largest clones take about 7.5%. The specimen was PBMCs or a T cell subset sorted from them (not recorded which). The source of these receptors is an adult woman who had mild COVID-19 (a few samples of this study predate the infection). Cell type and time point are not known. Each CDR3 is given with its conserved first and last residue. The D gene is left open where the match is weak. Rows may omit the clone size; those that give it use once, few, many or a size class.

D	V	size	J	CDR3	DNA
NA	TRBV7-3	NA	TRBJ2-2	CASSMGPAGTGELFF	TGTGCCAGCAGCATGGGACCTGCGGGCACCGGGGAGCTGTTTTTT
TRBD1	TRBV18	NA	TRBJ1-4	CASSPGTGQEKLFF	TGTGCCAGCTCACCGGGGACAGGACAGGAAAAACTGTTTTTT
NA	TRBV24-1	NA	TRBJ2-3	CATSDLHGDTQYF	TGTGCCACCAGTGATTTGCATGGGGATACGCAGTATTTT
NA	TRBV4-1	NA	TRBJ2-7	CASSPFRDSRDYEQYF	TGCGCCAGCAGCCCGTTCAGGGACTCGAGGGACTACGAGCAGTACTTC
TRBD1	TRBV18	NA	TRBJ2-5	CASSTRQGQETQYF	TGTGCCAGCTCAACTAGACAGGGCCAAGAGACCCAGTACTTC
NA	TRBV9	few	TRBJ2-6	CASSVNTGANVLTF	TGTGCCAGCAGCGTAAATACTGGGGCCAACGTCCTGACTTTC
NA	TRBV2	few	TRBJ2-7	CASSAHEGQFVEQYF	TGTGCCAGCAGCGCCCACGAGGGACAATTCGTCGAGCAGTACTTC
TRBD1	TRBV4-1	NA	TRBJ2-1	CASSQQGEYNEQFF	TGCGCCAGCAGCCAACAGGGGGAATACAATGAGCAGTTCTTC
TRBD2	TRBV18	NA	TRBJ2-7	CASSPAGTRNEQYF	TGTGCCAGCTCACCAGCCGGGACTAGAAACGAGCAGTACTTC
TRBD2	TRBV5-1	NA	TRBJ2-1	CASVGLAGGDDEQFF	TGCGCCAGCGTCGGACTAGCGGGTGGCGACGATGAGCAGTTCTTC
TRBD1	TRBV20-1	NA	TRBJ2-3	CSATGGPLTSTDTQYF	TGCAGTGCTACAGGGGGACCTCTAACAAGCACAGATACGCAGTATTTT
NA	TRBV6-5	few	TRBJ1-1	CASSYMANTEAFF	TGTGCCAGCAGTTACATGGCGAACACTGAAGCTTTCTTT
TRBD2	TRBV19	NA	TRBJ2-2	CASSTSLRASGKSTGELFF	TGTGCCAGTAGTACCTCCCTTCGGGCTAGCGGGAAGAGCACCGGGGAGCTGTTTTTT